This TCR beta chain was identified during a study of T cells in Graves' hyperthyroidism and ophthalmopathy. Study information: Initial diagnosis, before any treatment, was when peripheral blood was collected. Findings of the study overall: A model using 13 V-J features told ophthalmopathy apart from stable hyperthyroidism.

The CDR3 sequence is 16 residues long. Trimming stripped 3 bases from V and 3 bases from J, with 16 bases between. The germline gives CDR1 LNHDA, CDR2 SQIVND (reference sequence). About this clonotype itself: Its antigen is currently unknown.

Amplification yielded TCR beta CDR3 regions, with RNA transcripts as the source. When the TCR CDR3 underwent first-round RT-PCR, the HTBI primer set was used. One entry per CDR3 protein, called by TCRdb with MiXCR from the multiplex PCR reads. The sample yields 450,000 to 500,000 distinct CDR3 sequences, around a fifth seen once. Individuals with ophthalmopathy presented a Clinical Activity Score of at least 3, a NOSPECS grade of at least 4 and a duration under 3 months. On the basis of clinical symptoms, serum thyroxine and TRAb, thyroid ultrasound and orbital computed tomography, diagnoses were made.

This chain uses TRBV19 with TRBJ2-3; unclear D gene. The sequence derives from a woman in her 70s with Graves' ophthalmopathy. Sequencing was carried out using blood. The CDR3 is CASSIQGDTRTDTQYF. The CDR3 coding sequence is TGTGCCAGTAGTATCCAAGGAGACACAAGGACAGATACGCAGTATTTT.